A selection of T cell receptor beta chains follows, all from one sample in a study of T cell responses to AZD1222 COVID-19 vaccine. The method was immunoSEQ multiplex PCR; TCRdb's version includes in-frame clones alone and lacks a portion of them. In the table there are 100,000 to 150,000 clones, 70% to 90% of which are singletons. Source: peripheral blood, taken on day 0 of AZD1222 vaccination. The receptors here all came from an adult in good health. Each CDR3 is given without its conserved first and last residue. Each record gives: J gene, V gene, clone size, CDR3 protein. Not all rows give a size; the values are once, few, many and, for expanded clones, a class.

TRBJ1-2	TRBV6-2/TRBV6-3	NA	ASSPGPGTAAFYGYT
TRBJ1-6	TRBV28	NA	ASISGVGVH
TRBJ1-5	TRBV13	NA	ASRVNPSPSNQPQH
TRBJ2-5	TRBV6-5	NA	ASTLTLGGETQY
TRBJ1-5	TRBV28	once	ASSSGTGAGGQPQH
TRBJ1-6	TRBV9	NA	ASSARDGYSPLH
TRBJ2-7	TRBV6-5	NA	ASSYTPESYEQY
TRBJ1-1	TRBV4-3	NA	ASSQDDARLEAF
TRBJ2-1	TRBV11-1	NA	ASSLDAEAYNEQF
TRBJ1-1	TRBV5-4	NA	ASSLIGSNTEAF
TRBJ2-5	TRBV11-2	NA	ASRPGGELYQETQY
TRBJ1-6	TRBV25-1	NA	ASRSGTAYNSPLH
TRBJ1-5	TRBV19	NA	ASSINRAPNQPQH
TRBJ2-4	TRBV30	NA	AWSKGQGANIQY
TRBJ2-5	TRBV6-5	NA	ASRAGGKETQY
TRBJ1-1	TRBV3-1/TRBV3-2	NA	ASSHRGEVEAF
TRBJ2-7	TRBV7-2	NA	ASSFLLPDGGEQY
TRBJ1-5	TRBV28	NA	ASRGGGQGQPQH
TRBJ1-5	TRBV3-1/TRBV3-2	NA	ASSPALGQPQH
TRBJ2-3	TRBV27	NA	ASSLLGGARDTQY
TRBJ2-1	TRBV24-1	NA	ATSTANYNEQF
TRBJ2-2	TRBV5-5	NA	ASSFTTGGGELF
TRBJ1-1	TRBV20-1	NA	SASSRTNTEAF
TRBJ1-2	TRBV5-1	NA	ASGGQGPLGYT
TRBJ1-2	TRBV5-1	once	ASSLGGTGGVTARGYT
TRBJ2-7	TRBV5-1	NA	ASTNVGTYEQY
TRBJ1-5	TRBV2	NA	ASREGGSNQPQH
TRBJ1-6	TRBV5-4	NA	ASSSGTGHNSPLH
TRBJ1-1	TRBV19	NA	ASSVRSDTEAF
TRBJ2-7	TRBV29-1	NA	SVPGQGSYEQY
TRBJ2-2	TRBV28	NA	ASSPLRGFGGELF
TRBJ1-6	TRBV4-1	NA	ASSQDRGGGPYNSPLH